Listed here are 8 T cell receptor beta chains from one sample, sequenced in a study of vaccination and CD4 T cells after COVID-19. Once obtained from cultured CD4+ T cells, the DNA was sequenced using the Oncomine TCR Beta short-read assay. Using its own MiXCR run on the PCR reads, TCRdb lists one record per CDR3 protein. Of about 14,000 distinct CDR3 sequences listed, about two fifths are singletons. These receptors' targets are unknown. Treatment denoted: roughly 10-day PBMC culture with coronavirus spike peptide pools or control peptides (ViraFEST assay). The sequenced material came from CD4+ T cells from blood, cultured in vitro. All receptors come from a human donor who had recovered from COVID-19.

By frequency in the sample, this clonotype is large (0.1 to 1%). This rearrangement joins TRBV7-9 to TRBJ2-7; TRBD2 is a possible D gene (6 bases). Between the trimmed V and J ends, which lost 1 base and 5 bases, there was a span of 12 bases. Germline V gene data show CDR1 as SEHNR and CDR2 as FQNEAQ (reference sequence). This CDR3 region has 14 residues. CDR3 bases: TGTGCCAGCAGCTTAGGGGGGGAAGGCGACGAGCAGTACTTC. This codes for CASSLGGEGDEQYF.

In this sample, this clonotype turned up a few times. The V gene is TRBV6-1, the J gene TRBJ2-5; 8 positions agree with TRBD1. CDR1 MNHNS and CDR2 SASEGT come from the germline V gene. V was clipped by 6 bases and J by 5 bases; unmatched bases: 5. CDR3 length: 13 residues. CDR3 sequence reads: CASRRTGMETQYF. Written as DNA, the CDR3 is TGTGCCAGCAGGAGGACAGGGATGGAGACCCAGTACTTC.

V gene TRBV7-2 combines with J gene TRBJ1-4; TRBD1 matches at 7 bases. The V gene's germline CDR1 is SGHTA and CDR2 FQGNSA. CDR3 size: 14 residues. After removal of 4 bases from V and 8 bases from J, the junction contained 7 bases not matched to a gene. Here the CDR3 reads CASSSDRAREKLFF. The DNA for the CDR3 is TGTGCCAGCAGCTCCGACAGGGCTCGGGAAAAACTGTTTTTT.

The rearrangement joins TRBV12-3 or TRBV12-4 to TRBJ1-1; the D gene is possibly TRBD1 (5 bases). Trimming left V 3 bases short and J 0 bases short, with 11 bases between. The CDR3 spans 15 residues. The CDR3 coding sequence is TGTGCCAGCAGTTTGCAGGGTCCGATGAACACTGAAGCTTTCTTT. It yields the protein CASSLQGPMNTEAFF.

V usage is TRBV6-1 and J usage is TRBJ1-2; TRBD1 agrees at 7 bases. The J segment lost 3 bases and the V segment lost 5 bases, leaving 9 bases of the junction unmatched. This CDR3 is 15 amino acids long. Per the germline V gene, CDR1 is MNHNS and CDR2 is SASEGT. The CDR3 spells CASSRIGTADYGYTF. The CDR3 nucleotides read TGTGCCAGCAGTCGAATCGGGACAGCCGACTATGGCTACACCTTC.

The chain joins TRBV19 to TRBJ2-2; D is unclear. The CDR3 contains 15 residues. Per the germline V gene, CDR1 is LNHDA and CDR2 is SQIVND (reference sequence). Deletions cut 3 bases from V and 2 bases from J, with 10 bases between. The CDR3 here is CASSILGGNTGELFF. Written as DNA, the CDR3 is TGTGCCAGTAGTATTCTTGGCGGTAACACCGGGGAGCTGTTTTTT.

V and J are TRBV7-9 and TRBJ1-2, with TRBD1 matching over 7 bases. Losses at the gene ends were 2 bases for V and 0 bases for J; bases not matched to a gene: 9. Looked up from germline, CDR1 is SEHNR and CDR2 is FQNEAQ (reference sequence). This CDR3 is 17 amino acids long. As DNA, the CDR3 is TGTGCCAGCAGCTTACCAATCGGACAGGAGGCTAACTATGGCTACACCTTC. Translated, it gives CASSLPIGQEANYGYTF.

The chain uses TRBV4-1 and TRBJ2-1; 7 nucleotides line up with TRBD1. The CDR3 is made up of 18 amino acids. J lost 10 bases, V lost 0 bases, and 18 bases had no gene match. Germline CDR1 MGHRA, CDR2 YSYEKL. In DNA form, the CDR3 reads TGCGCCAGCAGCCAAGAAGGATCCGGAGACAGGGAATCCCTCGAGCAGTTCTTC. Its translation: CASSQEGSGDRESLEQFF.